The TCR beta chain described here comes from a study of shared clonotypes between healthy human individuals. The protocol was immunoSEQ multiplex PCR, while the TCRdb copy is restricted to in-frame clones and leaves out a portion. The table records some 1.4 million clones, roughly 96% of them present only once. All donors were Caucasian adults living in Nashville, Tennessee. From germline, CDR1 is MGHDK and CDR2 SYGVNS. V was cut by 6 bases and J by 0 bases, with 14 bases left in between. There are 16 residues in the CDR3. The chain uses TRBV25-1 and TRBJ2-2; D is unresolved. The sequence was obtained from a man aged 30-40 years in good health. Sequenced material: naive CD4+ T cells sorted from blood. Subset of the sample: CD45RA+ positively selected. CDR3: CASRGPAGSNTGELFF. Written as DNA, the CDR3 is TGTGCCAGCAGAGGTCCGGCAGGCTCGAACACCGGGGAGCTGTTTTTT.